This record concerns one T cell receptor (beta chain) sequence. Its antigen is as yet unknown. CDR1 and CDR2 from the germline V gene are SGHTA and FQGNSA. The ends lost 3 bases at V and 2 bases at J; junction bases unmatched: 1. This CDR3 region has 14 residues. This sample is part of a study of vaccination effects on CD4 cells after COVID-19. Study conclusions and caveats: Whether induced by infection or by vaccine, clones showed marked clonal contraction late after vaccination.

Ahead of sequencing, the ViraFEST assay grew antigen-specific CD4+ T cells using viral peptide pools. Following a roughly 9-day culture, CD4+ T cells were purified. Each person got two doses of an mRNA SARS-CoV-2 vaccine, BNT162b2 or mRNA-1273. Negative nucleocapsid antibody tests before and after vaccination confirmed no previous SARS-CoV-2 infection. Wells each received over 1.5 million PBMC, cultured with approximately 9.7 IU/ml IL-2 and roughly 9.3 ug/ml peptides. Using immunoSEQ multiplex PCR, the repertoire was profiled, and TCRdb retains in-frame clones only, with some absent. The table records around 46,000 clones, under 85% of them present only once.

The material was CD4+ T cells from PBMCs cultured with HCoV-OC43 spike peptides, obtained after COVID-19 vaccination. Indicated subset: HCoV-OC43 spike overlapping peptide pool stimulation. The receptor's source is a human donor who received a COVID-19 vaccine. The rearrangement uses TRBV7-2 and TRBJ2-1, with 7 positions matching TRBD2. The CDR3 bases are TGTGCCAGCAGCTTGGGGGGGACCTACAATGAGCAGTTCTTC. This translates into CASSLGGTYNEQFF. Supplemented by reference TRBV7-2 and TRBJ2-1, the full variable domain reads GAGVSQSPSNKVTEKGKDVELRCDPISGHTALYWYRQSLGQGLEFLIYFQGNSAPDKSGLPSDRFSAERTGGSVSTLTIQRTQQEDSAVYLCASSLGGTYNEQFFGPGTRLTVL.